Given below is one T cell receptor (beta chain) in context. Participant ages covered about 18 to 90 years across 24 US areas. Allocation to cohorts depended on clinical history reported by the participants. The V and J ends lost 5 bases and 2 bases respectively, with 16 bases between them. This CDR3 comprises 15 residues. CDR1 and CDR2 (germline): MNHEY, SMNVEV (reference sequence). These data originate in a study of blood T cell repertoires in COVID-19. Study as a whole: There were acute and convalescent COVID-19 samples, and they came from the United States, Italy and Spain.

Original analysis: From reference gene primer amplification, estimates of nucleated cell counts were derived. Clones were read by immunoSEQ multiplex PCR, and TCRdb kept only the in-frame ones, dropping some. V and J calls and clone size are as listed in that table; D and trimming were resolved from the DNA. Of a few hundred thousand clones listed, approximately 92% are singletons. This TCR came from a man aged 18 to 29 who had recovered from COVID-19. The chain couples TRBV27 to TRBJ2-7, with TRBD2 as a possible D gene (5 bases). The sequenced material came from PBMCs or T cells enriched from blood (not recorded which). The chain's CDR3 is CASSPRGFATYEQYF. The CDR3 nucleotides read TGTGCCAGCAGTCCACGAGGGTTCGCAACCTACGAGCAGTACTTC.